The 28 T cell receptor beta chains given below trace back to one sample, sequenced in a study of regulatory T cells in long-lasting Graves disease (dated by TCRdb to 2020 to 2022). Library preparation was by multiplex PCR. This sample was sequenced with an Illumina HiSeq 4000. To build TCR beta libraries, CDR3 regions were amplified by Arm-PCR using iRepertoire HTBI primers. In TCRdb, the public reads were trimmed at Q25 with fastp and aligned with MiXCR, with productive beta chains retained. Each CDR3 protein gets just one entry, which takes the most common genes and DNA from the rows behind it. Here the sample has around 500,000 distinct CDR3 sequences; about 12% occur a single time. Roughly 9.3% of the sample comes from the top ten. The sample's time point label is to be understood as: newly diagnosed GD, antithyroid drugs for less than 3 months. For both TCR sequencing and RNA sequencing, RNA was extracted from PBMCs using TRIzol.

Separately, the same data were catalogued under a study of T cells in Graves' hyperthyroidism and ophthalmopathy.

Material: peripheral blood mononuclear cells (PBMCs), obtained at new diagnosis, from a patient treated with antithyroid drugs. These receptor sequences come from a woman aged 25 to 45 with Graves disease. Donor details come from another sample of the same person, matched by shared clones.

This clonotype was recorded at least ten times. V usage is TRBV7-3 and J usage is TRBJ2-7; the match to TRBD1 covers 11 bases. This CDR3 is 16 amino acids long. Germline values: CDR1 SGHTA, CDR2 FQGTGA. Trimming cost V 5 bases and J 2 bases; bases outside gene matches: 8. DNA for the CDR3: TGTGCCAGCAGCACGAAACCGGGACAGGGGGCCTACGAGCAGTACTTC. The encoded protein is CASSTKPGQGAYEQYF.

This clonotype was observed at least ten times. The chain employs TRBV30 and TRBJ1-2; D is unclear. This CDR3 comprises 15 residues. Per the germline V gene, CDR1 is GTSNPN and CDR2 is SVGIG (reference sequence). The V end was cut by 0 bases, the J end by 8 bases, with 19 bases between. The CDR3 sequence is CAWSVEEEGRRGYTF. The CDR3 nucleotides read TGTGCCTGGAGTGTAGAAGAGGAGGGCAGAAGGGGCTACACCTTC.

The chain has TRBV7-9 and TRBJ1-2; 9 nucleotides match TRBD1. This CDR3 has 15 residues. The germline gives CDR1 SEHNR, CDR2 FQNEAQ (reference sequence). The trim removed 5 bases at V and 4 bases at J, leaving 8 bases unmatched. Here the CDR3 DNA reads TGTGCCAGCAGCACTCCGGGACAGGGATTCTATGGCTACACCTTC. Amino acid sequence: CASSTPGQGFYGYTF. The whole variable domain, filled in from reference TRBV7-9 and TRBJ1-2, reads DTGVSQNPRHKITKRGQNVTFRCDPISEHNRLYWYRQTLGQGPEFLTYFQNEAQLEKSRLLSDRFSAERPKGSFSTLEIQRTEQGDSAMYLCASSTPGQGFYGYTFGSGTRLTVV.

This clonotype was detected ten times or more. The chain employs TRBV6-2 or TRBV6-3 and TRBJ2-7; 10 bases fit TRBD2. V lost 5 bases, J lost 7 bases, and 11 bases stayed unmatched. The CDR3 has 15 amino acids. Germline V gene data show CDR1 as MNHEY and CDR2 as SVGEGT. The CDR3 spells CASSEGASGSREQYF. DNA for the CDR3: TGTGCCAGCAGTGAAGGGGCTAGCGGGAGCCGGGAGCAGTACTTC.

This clonotype was seen ten or more times. The rearrangement links TRBV2 to TRBJ2-5, with D perhaps assigned TRBD1 or TRBD2 (5 bases each). The germline V gene encodes CDR1 SNHLY and CDR2 FYNNEI. The length of the CDR3 is 14 residues. Trimming took 7 bases from V and 2 from J, leaving 14 bases between them. The CDR3 loop is CASNPGTGQETQYF. CDR3 nucleotide sequence: TGTGCCAGCAATCCGGGGACGGGGCAAGAGACCCAGTACTTC.

This clonotype occurred a few times. V gene TRBV5-1 combines with J gene TRBJ1-1; D is undetermined. Germline V gene sequence: CDR1 SGHRS, CDR2 YFSETQ. Trimming left V 0 bases short and J 1 base short, with 10 bases between. The CDR3 consists of 15 residues. The CDR3 loop reads CASSLGYGENTEAFF. The CDR3 coding sequence is TGCGCCAGCAGCTTGGGGTACGGGGAGAACACTGAAGCTTTCTTT.

This clonotype was observed at least ten times. This rearrangement joins TRBV28 to TRBJ2-7, with 9 bases identical to TRBD1. The V segment lost 8 bases and the J segment 3 bases; nucleotides outside the gene matches: 8. The CDR3 length is 14 residues. The germline V gene has CDR1 MDHEN and CDR2 SYDVKM. The CDR3 region is CASGSGTGIYEQYF. The DNA of the CDR3 is TGTGCCAGCGGATCCGGGACAGGGATCTACGAGCAGTACTTC.

This clonotype was seen ten or more times. This chain joins TRBV6-1 and TRBJ2-5; perhaps TRBD1 as D (6 bases). This CDR3 is built from 13 residues. V lost 4 bases to trimming and J lost 5 bases, with 11 bases between them. Germline V CDR1 and CDR2: MNHNS, SASEGT. The CDR3 here is CASSATGRETQYF. The CDR3 DNA reads as TGTGCCAGCAGTGCAACAGGGCGCGAGACCCAGTACTTC.

Worth noting for this clonotype: A far larger clone is one nucleotide away, so this likely arose from a read error. This chain uses TRBV7-2 with TRBJ2-7, with 13 bases matching TRBD2. The J call may be wrong; the DNA end is better matched by TRBJ2-1. The CDR3 extends over 17 amino acids. CDR1 and CDR2 (germline): SGHTA, FQGNSA. CDR3 loop: CASSAQAGGTSGDEQFF. CDR3 nucleotide sequence: TGTGCCAGCAGCGCGCAGGCGGGGGGGACTAGCGGGGACGAGCAGTTCTTC.

This clonotype was detected ten times or more. The rearrangement uses TRBV6-1 and TRBJ1-1, with unresolved D. Germline V gene sequence: CDR1 MNHNS, CDR2 SASEGT. The ends were cut back, 0 bases at V and 1 base at J, with 9 bases in the middle. This CDR3 contains 15 residues. CDR3 DNA sequence: TGTGCCAGCAGTGAAGCGTTAACATGGAACACTGAAGCTTTCTTT. Amino acid sequence: CASSEALTWNTEAFF.

The chain couples TRBV19 to TRBJ2-6; tentatively, D is TRBD2 (7 bases). CDR3 size: 15 residues. Trimming took 8 bases from V and 2 from J, leaving 13 bases between them. Germline loops: CDR1 LNHDA, CDR2 SQIVND (reference sequence). The chain's CDR3 is CASRVGGAGANVLTF. Here the CDR3 DNA reads TGTGCCAGTCGAGTAGGGGGGGCTGGGGCCAACGTCCTGACTTTC.

As concerns this clonotype: Being one base from a much bigger clone, this may be a read error. The V gene is TRBV11-2, the J gene TRBJ2-3, with 8 bases identical to TRBD1. The junction had 3 bases not matched to a gene; V was cut back by 3 bases and J by 4 bases. This CDR3 has 14 amino acids. CDR1 is SGHAT, CDR2 FQNNGV, per germline. In DNA form, the CDR3 reads TGTGCCAGCAGCTTCCAGGGGGCCGCAGATACGCAGTATTTT. Protein: CASSFQGAADTQYF.

In its sample, this clonotype was seen many times. This rearrangement joins TRBV3-1 to TRBJ2-7; tentative D call: TRBD1 (6 bases). Per the germline V gene, CDR1 is LGHDT and CDR2 is YNNKEL (reference sequence). CDR3 size: 13 residues. V dropped 3 bases and J dropped 6 bases, with 12 bases sitting between them. The CDR3 nucleotides are TGTGCCAGCAGCCAGATCCGGGACACCGAGCAGTACTTC. Translated: CASSQIRDTEQYF.

Many counts were recorded for this clonotype. The chain uses TRBV6-2 or TRBV6-3 and TRBJ2-1; D unclear. This CDR3 has 16 residues. V lost 5 bases and J lost 2, with 16 bases in between. In germline, CDR1 is MNHEY, CDR2 SVGEGT. For the CDR3, the DNA is TGTGCCAGCAGTCCTCCACATAGTATCCCCTACAATGAGCAGTTCTTC. As protein: CASSPPHSIPYNEQFF.

This clonotype came up many times. The chain has TRBV19 and TRBJ2-5, with D perhaps TRBD1 or TRBD2 (5 bases each). Germline V gene lookup returns CDR1 LNHDA and CDR2 SQIVND (reference sequence). CDR3 length: 15 residues. V gave up 4 bases and J gave up 2 bases, with 14 bases separating them. The CDR3 bases are TGTGCCAGTAGTACCCGGGACGGTTCTCAAGAGACCCAGTACTTC. This sequence encodes CASSTRDGSQETQYF.

The chain recombines TRBV12-3 or TRBV12-4 with TRBJ2-7; a possible D gene is TRBD2 (5 bases). V was shortened by 3 bases and J by 0 bases, with 12 bases between the two germline ends. CDR3 length: 15 amino acids. CDR3 nucleotide sequence: TGTGCCAGCAGTTTGGGGAGTCTGATCTCCTACGAGCAGTACTTC. The encoded protein is CASSLGSLISYEQYF.

This clonotype was picked up many times. The rearrangement uses TRBV7-9 and TRBJ2-2, with D unclear. Trimming shortened V by 0 bases and J by 5 bases, and 1 base separated the two germline ends. There are 12 residues in the CDR3. Per the germline V gene, CDR1 is SEHNR and CDR2 is FQNEAQ (reference sequence). For the CDR3, the DNA is TGTGCCAGCAGCTTAGCTACCGGGGAGCTGTTTTTT. This encodes CASSLATGELFF. Using reference TRBV7-9 and TRBJ2-2 for the parts outside the CDR3, the full variable domain is DTGVSQNPRHKITKRGQNVTFRCDPISEHNRLYWYRQTLGQGPEFLTYFQNEAQLEKSRLLSDRFSAERPKGSFSTLEIQRTEQGDSAMYLCASSLATGELFFGEGSRLTVL.

This clonotype was detected many times. The V and J genes are TRBV28 and TRBJ2-1; D uncertain. This CDR3 has 13 amino acids. With 1 base removed from V and 4 bases from J, the gap between germline ends came to 5 bases. CDR1 and CDR2 from the germline V gene are MDHEN and SYDVKM. In DNA, the CDR3 is TGTGCCAGCAGTTTATCCGTATACAATGAGCAGTTCTTC. Translated: CASSLSVYNEQFF.

The chain uses TRBV28 and TRBJ2-5; perhaps TRBD2 as D (5 bases). Germline V CDR1 and CDR2: MDHEN, SYDVKM. This CDR3 is built from 14 residues. V was clipped by 3 bases and J by 5 bases, with 13 bases between them. CDR3 sequence reads: CASSLTNRRETQYF. CDR3 DNA: TGTGCCAGCAGTTTGACGAACCGGAGGGAGACCCAGTACTTC.

Many counts were recorded for this clonotype. V and J are TRBV25-1 and TRBJ1-2, with unresolved D. Germline V CDR1 and CDR2: MGHDK, SYGVNS. This CDR3 is built from 15 residues. V was trimmed by 2 bases and J by 7 bases, leaving 17 bases between them. CDR3 nucleotides: TGTGCCAGCAGTGAAGCAGGTGACCCTCGTAGTGGCTACACCTTC. Protein: CASSEAGDPRSGYTF.

This clonotype was observed once. CDR3 in DNA: TGTGCCTGCAACCATCCGGGACAGTCGAACACTGAAGCTTTCTTT. Its protein is CACNHPGQSNTEAFF. V gene TRBV30 combines with J gene TRBJ1-1; 7 bases align to TRBD1. CDR3 length: 15 amino acids. V lost 6 bases and J lost 1; bases outside the gene matches: 11. Germline V CDR1 and CDR2: GTSNPN, SVGIG (reference sequence).

In its sample, this clonotype was seen a few times. In nucleotides, the CDR3 is TGTGCCAGCTCACCCAGCCCAACAAGCCCTTACAATGAGCAGTTCTTC. The encoded protein is CASSPSPTSPYNEQFF. This chain uses TRBV18 with TRBJ2-1; D unclear. Germline V gene lookup returns CDR1 KGHSH and CDR2 LQKENI. This CDR3 spans 16 amino acids. V lost 3 bases, J lost 4 bases, and 16 bases lay in between.

V is TRBV7-2 and J is TRBJ1-1; no definite D call. The CDR3 has 13 residues. The V gene lost 6 bases and the J gene lost 10 bases, with 18 bases spanning the gap. Germline CDR1 SGHTA, CDR2 FQGNSA. The CDR3 DNA follows: TGTGCCAGCAGTCGGAGATTCCACTCGGGAGCTTTCTTT. This sequence encodes CASSRRFHSGAFF.

This clonotype was found many times. The chain joins TRBV28 to TRBJ1-1; 8 bases match TRBD1. This CDR3 region has 14 residues. The germline V gene has CDR1 MDHEN and CDR2 SYDVKM. With 6 bases clipped from V and 3 bases from J, the junction kept 6 bases outside the gene matches. CDR3 bases: TGTGCCAGCAGGACCGGACAGGGATACACTGAAGCTTTCTTT. Translated: CASRTGQGYTEAFF.

This clonotype has more than one count but fewer than ten. The V call is TRBV7-3, the J call TRBJ1-1; D is perhaps TRBD1 (5 bases). The V and J ends lost 5 bases and 8 bases respectively, with 12 bases between them. Germline lookup yields CDR1 SGHTA and CDR2 FQGTGA. The CDR3 sequence is 12 residues long. Written as DNA, the CDR3 is TGTGCCAGCAGCCCCCTCGGGGGGGAAGCTTTCTTT. Translation gives CASSPLGGEAFF.

This clonotype was seen repeatedly, ten times or more. Sequence at one end of the junction differs from germline and may be a read error. The rearrangement joins TRBV6-1 to TRBJ1-5, with TRBD1 matching over 11 bases. The CDR3 consists of 16 residues. From germline, CDR1 is MNHNS and CDR2 SASEGT. As DNA, the CDR3 is TGTGCCAGCAGTGCACTAGGGACAGGGGGAGTTAGGCACAGCATTTTT. Encoded protein: CASSALGTGGVRHSIF.

This clonotype was counted at least ten times. The rearrangement links TRBV20-1 to TRBJ2-2; D perhaps matches TRBD2 (6 bases). The CDR3 contains 16 residues. The V end lost 0 bases, the J end lost 3 bases, and 14 bases lay between the germline ends. The germline V gene has CDR1 DFQATT and CDR2 SNEGSKA (reference sequence). CDR3 amino acids: CSARDAQGGDTGELFF. As DNA, the CDR3 is TGCAGTGCTAGAGATGCCCAGGGAGGTGACACCGGGGAGCTGTTTTTT.

This clonotype was observed many times. V gene TRBV12-3 or TRBV12-4 combines with J gene TRBJ1-5; no clear D gene. Trimming took 5 bases from V and 2 from J, leaving 19 bases between them. This CDR3 is 17 amino acids long. The CDR3 DNA is TGTGCCAGCAGTGCGGCCTCTCACGGATCGGGCAATCAGCCCCAGCATTTT. It translates to CASSAASHGSGNQPQHF.